This TCR beta chain comes out of a study of cytomegalovirus exposure and HLA in healthy donors. J lost 3 bases, V lost 6 bases, and 3 bases had no gene match. Germline CDR1 and CDR2: SQVTM and ANQGSEA. This CDR3 has 13 residues. The PCR contained 60 Vbeta and 13 Jbeta primers. Original processing notes: Unique TCR beta chains numbered around 80 million in a later analysis, with roughly 11 million shared. The table came from immunoSEQ multiplex PCR; TCRdb's copy has only in-frame clones and leaves some out. From that table come the V and J calls and clone size; the DNA was used to work out D and trimming. The sample carries about 110,000 clones, over 65% recorded once. There were likely unrecorded immune exposures, though donors were nominally healthy when sampled. This clone was detected only once.

The rearrangement joins TRBV29-1 to TRBJ2-7; 12 nucleotides align to TRBD1. This TCR was sampled from a female donor in good health and CMV-seropositive. The sample was PBMCs. The CDR3, as DNA: TGCAGCGTGGGGACAGGGGGCAACTACGAGCAGTACTTC. Its protein product is CSVGTGGNYEQYF.